Listed below are T cell receptor beta chains from one sample, sequenced in a study of T-cell memory formation after mild COVID-19. TCRdb re-analysed the 5' RACE reads in MiXCR, keeping a single row per CDR3 protein. This table holds fewer than 40,000 distinct CDR3 sequences, approximately 10% found once. The sample taken for sequencing was PBMCs or a T cell subset sorted from them (not recorded which). The source of these receptors is a man younger than 35 who had mild COVID-19 (a few samples of this study predate the infection). Cell type and time point are not known. Both conserved end residues are part of each CDR3. A D gene is named only where the DNA matches it firmly. Clone size appears in some rows only: once, few, many, or a class for an expanded clone.

v_gene: TRBV5-1; d_gene: -; j_gene: TRBJ2-5; abundance: many; CDR3nt: TGCGCCAGCAGCTTATCCTATACGACAGGACAAGAGACCCAGTACTTC; CDR3aa: CASSLSYTTGQETQYF
v_gene: TRBV4-2; d_gene: -; j_gene: TRBJ2-7; abundance: -; CDR3nt: TGTGCCAGCAGCCAAGAGGTGGGGAACGAGCAGTACTTC; CDR3aa: CASSQEVGNEQYF
v_gene: TRBV4-3; d_gene: -; j_gene: TRBJ1-1; abundance: many; CDR3nt: TGCGCCAGCAGCCGGGCCTATGAGATGAACACTGAAGCTTTCTTT; CDR3aa: CASSRAYEMNTEAFF
v_gene: TRBV7-9; d_gene: -; j_gene: TRBJ2-7; abundance: many; CDR3nt: TGTGCCAGCAGCCTGTCCTACGAGCAGTACTTC; CDR3aa: CASSLSYEQYF
v_gene: TRBV6-2/TRBV6-3; d_gene: -; j_gene: TRBJ1-4; abundance: many; CDR3nt: TGTGCCAGCAGTCCCGCGGATGAAAAACTGTTTTTT; CDR3aa: CASSPADEKLFF
v_gene: TRBV20-1; d_gene: TRBD2; j_gene: TRBJ2-1; abundance: many; CDR3nt: TGCAGTGCTAGAGATCTAAACCCTAGCGGGGGTTCGTCCTACAATGAGCAGTTCTTC; CDR3aa: CSARDLNPSGGSSYNEQFF
v_gene: TRBV7-3; d_gene: -; j_gene: TRBJ2-7; abundance: many; CDR3nt: TGTGCCAGCAGCCCCCAGTCGAGCTCCTACGAGCAGTACTTC; CDR3aa: CASSPQSSSYEQYF
v_gene: TRBV12-3/TRBV12-4; d_gene: TRBD1; j_gene: TRBJ2-1; abundance: many; CDR3nt: TGTGCCAGCAGTTGGGGACAGAACTACAATGAGCAGTTCTTC; CDR3aa: CASSWGQNYNEQFF
v_gene: TRBV6-5; d_gene: -; j_gene: TRBJ1-5; abundance: many; CDR3nt: TGTGCCAGCAGTTCACTACAGGGTTGGAATCAGCCCCAGCATTTT; CDR3aa: CASSSLQGWNQPQHF
v_gene: TRBV7-9; d_gene: -; j_gene: TRBJ2-5; abundance: many; CDR3nt: TGTGCCAGCAGCTTGGGCTCAGGGGGGGAGACCCAGTACTTC; CDR3aa: CASSLGSGGETQYF
v_gene: TRBV7-2; d_gene: -; j_gene: TRBJ2-5; abundance: medium-sized; CDR3nt: TGTGCCAGCAGCTCACAAGAGACCCAGTACTTC; CDR3aa: CASSSQETQYF
v_gene: TRBV20-1; d_gene: -; j_gene: TRBJ1-6; abundance: many; CDR3nt: TGCAGTGCTTCCGCCCGGACGGCCAATTCACCCCTCCACTTT; CDR3aa: CSASARTANSPLHF
v_gene: TRBV13; d_gene: -; j_gene: TRBJ1-4; abundance: many; CDR3nt: TGTGCCAGCAGCTTACAAGGGGATGGGGAAAAACTGTTTTTT; CDR3aa: CASSLQGDGEKLFF
v_gene: TRBV7-7; d_gene: -; j_gene: TRBJ2-5; abundance: many; CDR3nt: TGTGCTAGCAGCCTGGGGGCGCGAGAGACCCAGTACTTC; CDR3aa: CASSLGARETQYF
v_gene: TRBV20-1; d_gene: -; j_gene: TRBJ2-6; abundance: many; CDR3nt: TGCAGTGCCAGCCGAACAGGTATCTCTGGGGCCAACGTCCTGACTTTC; CDR3aa: CSASRTGISGANVLTF
v_gene: TRBV20-1; d_gene: -; j_gene: TRBJ2-3; abundance: few; CDR3nt: TGCAGTGCCCTCCGGCGGAGGGGGGGAGATACGCAGTATTTT; CDR3aa: CSALRRRGGDTQYF
v_gene: TRBV29-1; d_gene: TRBD1; j_gene: TRBJ1-1; abundance: many; CDR3nt: TGCAGCCCCGGGGACAGGGAGGACACTGAAGCTTTCTTT; CDR3aa: CSPGDREDTEAFF
v_gene: TRBV7-2; d_gene: TRBD1; j_gene: TRBJ1-1; abundance: many; CDR3nt: TGTGCCAGCAGGGGAGACAGGGGCAATTTACTGAACACTGAAGCTTTCTTT; CDR3aa: CASRGDRGNLLNTEAFF
v_gene: TRBV20-1; d_gene: -; j_gene: TRBJ2-2; abundance: -; CDR3nt: TGCAGTGCTAGTCAACCGCTCGGGGAGCTGTTTTTT; CDR3aa: CSASQPLGELFF
v_gene: TRBV20-1; d_gene: TRBD1; j_gene: TRBJ1-5; abundance: few; CDR3nt: TGCAGTGTGCTCGACAGGGGGCAATCCCAGCCCCAGCATTTT; CDR3aa: CSVLDRGQSQPQHF
v_gene: TRBV7-9; d_gene: -; j_gene: TRBJ2-2; abundance: many; CDR3nt: TGTGCCAGCAGCTCACCGACTCAAACGGGACTCTGGACCGGGGAGCTGTTTTTT; CDR3aa: CASSSPTQTGLWTGELFF
v_gene: TRBV29-1; d_gene: -; j_gene: TRBJ1-1; abundance: -; CDR3nt: TGCAGCGTTGAAAATCAAGACGGGCTTGAAGCTTTCTTT; CDR3aa: CSVENQDGLEAFF
v_gene: TRBV18; d_gene: TRBD1; j_gene: TRBJ2-5; abundance: -; CDR3nt: TGTGCCAGCTCACCACCCGGGGTAGGGGGCGCCCCCGAGGAGGAGACCCAGTACTTC; CDR3aa: CASSPPGVGGAPEEETQYF
v_gene: TRBV7-9; d_gene: -; j_gene: TRBJ2-5; abundance: many; CDR3nt: TGTGCCAGCAGCTTAGTAGGGGAACCTCAAGAGACCCAGTACTTC; CDR3aa: CASSLVGEPQETQYF
v_gene: TRBV19; d_gene: -; j_gene: TRBJ1-5; abundance: many; CDR3nt: TGTGCCAGTAGTGAAGGGGGTCGGAGCAATCAGCCCCAGCATTTT; CDR3aa: CASSEGGRSNQPQHF
v_gene: TRBV12-3/TRBV12-4; d_gene: -; j_gene: TRBJ2-5; abundance: many; CDR3nt: TGTGCCAGCAGTTTGAGGGGTTTAGGGGAGACCCAGTACTTC; CDR3aa: CASSLRGLGETQYF
v_gene: TRBV7-6; d_gene: TRBD1; j_gene: TRBJ1-2; abundance: many; CDR3nt: TGTGCCAGCAGCCTGACAGGGGGGAACTATGGCTACACCTTC; CDR3aa: CASSLTGGNYGYTF
v_gene: TRBV4-3; d_gene: -; j_gene: TRBJ2-4; abundance: many; CDR3nt: TGCGCCAGCAGCCAAGAGAGCTCGAGAGCCAAAAACATTCAGTACTTC; CDR3aa: CASSQESSRAKNIQYF